The T cell receptor (beta chain) under discussion was sequenced for a study of T cell repertoires in cytomegalovirus infection. Study context: Carrying CMV and the relevant HLA type showed in public TCR beta signatures.

TCRdb re-called the reads through MiXCR, storing one row per CDR3 protein. This sample has roughly 230,000 distinct CDR3 sequences, with roughly an eighth found just once. CDR1 is DFQATT, CDR2 SNEGSKA, per germline (reference sequence). The CDR3 runs to 15 residues. Notes on the study in general: Cumulated frequencies of public TCR beta families served to identify carriers of CMV plus the relevant HLA. In two of eight donors, the top clonotype was HLA-C-restricted CMV-specific.

This clonotype turned up a few times. As yet, its antigen is unknown. Sequence at one end of the junction differs from germline and may be a read error. The chain is built from TRBV20-1 and TRBJ2-5, with 7 bases identical to TRBD2. What was sequenced was PBMCs. The sequence came from a human donor in good health (CMV status not recorded). Some clones in this sample may be carry-over from other donors' samples. The CDR3: CSAREVAGGREAQYF. The CDR3 bases are TGCAGTGCTAGAGAGGTAGCGGGTGGGAGAGAGGCCCAGTACTTC.